This T cell receptor beta chain was identified during a study of blood T cell repertoires in COVID-19. Looking at the study overall: Sources were T cells, B-cell-depleted T cells, or PBMCs; the material itself was cDNA or gDNA.

The CDR3 runs 15 residues. Trimming shortened V by 4 bases and J by 0 bases, and 10 bases separated the two germline ends. CDR1 LNHDA and CDR2 SQIVND come from the germline V gene (reference sequence). Per the original data handling: Amplification with reference gene primers provided the estimates of nucleated cell counts. Sequencing used immunoSEQ multiplex PCR; TCRdb keeps in-frame clones, though not all of them. The V and J calls and clone size were taken over from that table, and D and trimming were inferred from the DNA. Here the sample spans more than 85,000 clones, around three quarters being singletons.

Specimen: peripheral blood. The chain uses TRBV19 and TRBJ2-4; no clear D gene. This clonotype was sampled from a woman in her forties or fifties with acute or convalescent COVID-19. The CDR3 here is CASSKAELAKNIQYF. The CDR3 coding sequence is TGTGCCAGTAGTAAGGCGGAGCTAGCCAAAAACATTCAGTACTTC.